This T cell receptor (beta chain) was found in a study of graft-versus-host responses after intestinal transplantation. General study findings and limits: Early post-transplant HvG declines showed an association with peak circulating GvH clone levels.

Germline assignment: CDR1 LNHDA and CDR2 SQIVND (reference sequence). J gave up 1 base and V 9 bases, and 9 bases lay outside the gene matches. CDR3 length: 15 amino acids. The method was immunoSEQ multiplex PCR; TCRdb's version includes in-frame clones alone and lacks a portion of them. The table records about 77,000 clones, approximately 90% of them present only once. This clone has a handful of counts. Its antigen is as yet unknown. The sequence was obtained from a human patient who received an intestinal transplant, so some T cells may come from the graft donor. V usage is TRBV19 and J usage is TRBJ2-7; TRBD2 agrees at 10 bases. Specimen: PBMCs, collected 98 days after intestinal transplantation. The CDR3 region is CASAAASGGSYEQYF. CDR3 coding DNA: TGTGCCAGCGCGGCGGCTAGCGGGGGTTCCTACGAGCAGTACTTC.